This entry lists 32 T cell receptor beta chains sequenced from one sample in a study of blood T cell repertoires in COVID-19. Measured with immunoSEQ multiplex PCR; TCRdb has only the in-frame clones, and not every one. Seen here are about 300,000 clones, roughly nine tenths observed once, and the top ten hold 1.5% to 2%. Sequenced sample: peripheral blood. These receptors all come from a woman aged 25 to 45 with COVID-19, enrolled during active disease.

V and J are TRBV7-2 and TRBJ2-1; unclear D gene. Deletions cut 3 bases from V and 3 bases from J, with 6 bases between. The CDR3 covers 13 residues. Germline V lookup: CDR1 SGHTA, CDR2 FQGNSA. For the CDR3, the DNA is TGTGCCAGCAGCTTCGCAGTCTACAATGAGCAGTTCTTC. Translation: CASSFAVYNEQFF.

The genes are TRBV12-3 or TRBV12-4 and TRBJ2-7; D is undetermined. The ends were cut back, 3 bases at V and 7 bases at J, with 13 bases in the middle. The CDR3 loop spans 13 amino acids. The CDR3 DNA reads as TGTGCCAGCAGTTTGGCAATATCCCTTGAGCAGTACTTC. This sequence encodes CASSLAISLEQYF.

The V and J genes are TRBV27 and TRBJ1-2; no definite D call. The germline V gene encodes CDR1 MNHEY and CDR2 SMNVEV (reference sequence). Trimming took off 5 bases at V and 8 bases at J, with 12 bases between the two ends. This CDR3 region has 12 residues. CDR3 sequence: CASSTGAKGYTF. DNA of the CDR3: TGTGCCAGCAGTACGGGAGCTAAAGGCTACACCTTC.

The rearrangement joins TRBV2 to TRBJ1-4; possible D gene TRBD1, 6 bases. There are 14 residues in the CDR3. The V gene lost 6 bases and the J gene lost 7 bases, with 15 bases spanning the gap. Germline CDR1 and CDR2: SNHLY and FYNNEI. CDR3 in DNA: TGTGCCAGCAGATCACAGGGTAAAGTTGAAAAACTGTTTTTT. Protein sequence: CASRSQGKVEKLFF.

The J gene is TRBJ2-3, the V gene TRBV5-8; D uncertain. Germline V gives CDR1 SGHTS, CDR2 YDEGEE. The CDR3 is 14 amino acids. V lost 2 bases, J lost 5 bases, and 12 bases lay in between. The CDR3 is CASSFRSNRDTQYF. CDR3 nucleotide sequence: TGTGCCAGCAGCTTCCGGTCAAACAGAGATACGCAGTATTTT.

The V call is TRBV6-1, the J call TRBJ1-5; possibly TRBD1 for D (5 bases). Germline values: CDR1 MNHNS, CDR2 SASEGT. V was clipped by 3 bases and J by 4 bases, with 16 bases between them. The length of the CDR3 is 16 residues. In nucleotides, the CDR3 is TGTGCCAGCAGTGACCAGGGTGTGGTAACAAATCAGCCCCAGCATTTT. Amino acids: CASSDQGVVTNQPQHF.

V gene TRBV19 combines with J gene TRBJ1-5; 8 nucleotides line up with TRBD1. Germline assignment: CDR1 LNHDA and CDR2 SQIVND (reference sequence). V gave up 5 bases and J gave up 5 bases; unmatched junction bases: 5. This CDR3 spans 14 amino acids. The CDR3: CASSADRGYQPQHF. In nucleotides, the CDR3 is TGTGCCAGTAGTGCCGACAGGGGTTATCAGCCCCAGCATTTT.

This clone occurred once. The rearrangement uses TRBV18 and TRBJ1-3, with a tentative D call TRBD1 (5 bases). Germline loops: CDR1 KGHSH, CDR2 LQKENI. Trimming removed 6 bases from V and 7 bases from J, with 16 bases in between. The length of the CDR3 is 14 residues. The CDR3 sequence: CASSPTGHGNTIYF. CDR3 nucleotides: TGTGCCAGCTCCCCAACAGGCCACGGGAACACCATATATTTT.

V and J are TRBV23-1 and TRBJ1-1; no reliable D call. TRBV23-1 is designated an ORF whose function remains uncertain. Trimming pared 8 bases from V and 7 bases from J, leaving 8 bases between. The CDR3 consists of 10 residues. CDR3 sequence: CASRGIEAFF. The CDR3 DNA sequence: TGCGCCAGCCGGGGAATTGAAGCTTTCTTT.

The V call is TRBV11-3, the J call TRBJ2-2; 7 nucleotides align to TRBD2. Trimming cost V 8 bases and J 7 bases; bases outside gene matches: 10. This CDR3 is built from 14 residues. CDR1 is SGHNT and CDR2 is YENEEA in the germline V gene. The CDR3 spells CASAQRGGIGELFF. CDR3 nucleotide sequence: TGTGCCAGCGCCCAGCGGGGAGGAATCGGGGAGCTGTTTTTT.

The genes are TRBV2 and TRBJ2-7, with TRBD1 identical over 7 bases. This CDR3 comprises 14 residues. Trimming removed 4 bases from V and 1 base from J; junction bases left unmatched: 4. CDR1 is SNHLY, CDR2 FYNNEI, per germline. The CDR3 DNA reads TGTGCCAGCAGTGTCGTGGGACAGTCCTACGAGCAGTACTTC. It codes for CASSVVGQSYEQYF.

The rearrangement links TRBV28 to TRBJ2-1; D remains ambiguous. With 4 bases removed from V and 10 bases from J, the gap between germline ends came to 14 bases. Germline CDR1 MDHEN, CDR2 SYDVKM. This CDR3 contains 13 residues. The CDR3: CASSSLHGSEQFF. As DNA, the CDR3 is TGTGCCAGCAGTTCACTCCACGGTTCCGAGCAGTTCTTC.

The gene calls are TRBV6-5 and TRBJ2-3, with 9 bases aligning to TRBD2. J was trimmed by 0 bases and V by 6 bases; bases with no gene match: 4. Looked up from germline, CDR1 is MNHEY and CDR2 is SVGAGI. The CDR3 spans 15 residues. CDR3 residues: CASSLAGRSTDTQYF. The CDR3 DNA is TGTGCCAGCAGCCTAGCGGGGAGGAGCACAGATACGCAGTATTTT.

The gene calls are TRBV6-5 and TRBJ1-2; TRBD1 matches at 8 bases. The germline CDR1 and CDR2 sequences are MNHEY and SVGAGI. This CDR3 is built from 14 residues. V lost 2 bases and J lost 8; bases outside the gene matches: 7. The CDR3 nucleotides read TGTGCCAGCAGTTACAGCTGGACAGGGAAAGGCTACACCTTC. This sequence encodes CASSYSWTGKGYTF.

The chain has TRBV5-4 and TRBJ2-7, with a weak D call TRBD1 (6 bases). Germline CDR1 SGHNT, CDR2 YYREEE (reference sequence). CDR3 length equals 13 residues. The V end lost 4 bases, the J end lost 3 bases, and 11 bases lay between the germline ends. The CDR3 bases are TGTGCCAGCAGCGGGGGCGTAGGCTACGAGCAGTACGTC. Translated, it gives CASSGGVGYEQYV.

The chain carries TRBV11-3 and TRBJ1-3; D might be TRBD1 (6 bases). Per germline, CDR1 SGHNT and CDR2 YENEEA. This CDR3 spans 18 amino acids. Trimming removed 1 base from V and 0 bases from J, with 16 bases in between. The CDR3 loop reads CASSLVAGTISSGNTIYF. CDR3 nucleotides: TGTGCCAGCAGCTTAGTCGCTGGGACAATAAGCTCTGGAAACACCATATATTTT.

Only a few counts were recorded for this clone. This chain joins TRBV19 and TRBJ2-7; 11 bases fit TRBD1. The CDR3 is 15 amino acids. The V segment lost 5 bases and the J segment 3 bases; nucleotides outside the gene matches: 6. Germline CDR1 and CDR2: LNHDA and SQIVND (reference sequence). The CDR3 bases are TGTGCCAGTAGTCCCGGACAGGGGGCCCTCTACGAGCAGTACGTC. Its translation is CASSPGQGALYEQYV.

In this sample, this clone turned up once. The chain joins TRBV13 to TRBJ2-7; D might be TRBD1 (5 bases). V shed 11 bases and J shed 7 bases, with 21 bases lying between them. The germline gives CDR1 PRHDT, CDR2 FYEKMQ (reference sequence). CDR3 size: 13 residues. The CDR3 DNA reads TGTGCCGGATTATTTACGTACAGGCCTGAGCAGTACGTC. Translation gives CAGLFTYRPEQYV.

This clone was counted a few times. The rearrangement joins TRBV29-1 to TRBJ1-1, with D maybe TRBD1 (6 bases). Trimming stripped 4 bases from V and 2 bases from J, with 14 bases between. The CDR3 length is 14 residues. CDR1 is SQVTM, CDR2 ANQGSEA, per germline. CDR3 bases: TGCAGCGTTGGAGGTGCAGGGGCCAACACTGAAGCTTTCTTT. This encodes CSVGGAGANTEAFF.

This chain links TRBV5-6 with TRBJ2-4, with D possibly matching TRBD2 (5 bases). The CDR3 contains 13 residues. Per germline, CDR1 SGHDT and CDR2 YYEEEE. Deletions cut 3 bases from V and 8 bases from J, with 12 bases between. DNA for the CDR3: TGTGCCAGCAGCTGGAAGGGAGATCACATTCAGTACTTC. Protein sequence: CASSWKGDHIQYF.

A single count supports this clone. The CDR3 sequence: CASSLVGTLNSPLHF. The CDR3 bases are TGTGCCAGCAGCTTAGTTGGGACTTTGAATTCACCCCTCCACTTT. The gene calls are TRBV7-8 and TRBJ1-6; D possibly corresponds to TRBD1 (5 bases). The CDR3 covers 15 residues. The germline V gene encodes CDR1 SGHVS and CDR2 FQNEAQ. The ends were cut back, 1 base at V and 7 bases at J, with 11 bases in the middle.

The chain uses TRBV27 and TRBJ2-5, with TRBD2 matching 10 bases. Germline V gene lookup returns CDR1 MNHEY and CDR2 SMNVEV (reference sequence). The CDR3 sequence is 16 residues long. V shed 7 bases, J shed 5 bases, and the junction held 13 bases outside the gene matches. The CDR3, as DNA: TGTGCCAGCATTTCCCGGGGGAGCGGGGGGGCCGAGACCCAGTACTTC. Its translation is CASISRGSGGAETQYF.

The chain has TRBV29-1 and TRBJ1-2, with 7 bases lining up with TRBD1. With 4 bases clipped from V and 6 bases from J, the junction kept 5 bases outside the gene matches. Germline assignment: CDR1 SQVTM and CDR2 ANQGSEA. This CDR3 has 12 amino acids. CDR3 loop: CSVGTGRDGYTF. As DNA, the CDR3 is TGCAGCGTTGGGACAGGTCGCGATGGCTACACCTTC.

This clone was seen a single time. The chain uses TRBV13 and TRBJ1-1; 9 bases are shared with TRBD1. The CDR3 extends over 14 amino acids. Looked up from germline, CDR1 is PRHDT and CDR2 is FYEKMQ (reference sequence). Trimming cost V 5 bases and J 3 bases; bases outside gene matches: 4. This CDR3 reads CASSITGGYTEAFF. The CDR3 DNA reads TGTGCCAGCAGCATCACAGGGGGCTACACTGAAGCTTTCTTT.

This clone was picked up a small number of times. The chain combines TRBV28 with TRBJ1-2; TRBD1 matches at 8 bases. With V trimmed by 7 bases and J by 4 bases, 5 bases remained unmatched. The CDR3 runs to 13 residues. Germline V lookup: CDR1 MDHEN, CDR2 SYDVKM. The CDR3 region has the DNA TGTGCCAGCAATGACAGGGGCGTCTATGGCTACACCTTC. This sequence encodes CASNDRGVYGYTF.

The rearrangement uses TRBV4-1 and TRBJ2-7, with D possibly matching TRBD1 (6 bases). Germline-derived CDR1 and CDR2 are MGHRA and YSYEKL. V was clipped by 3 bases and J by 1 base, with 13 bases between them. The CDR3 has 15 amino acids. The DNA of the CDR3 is TGCGCCAGCAGCCAGGCCCCAGGGGAATCCTACGAGCAGTACTTC. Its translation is CASSQAPGESYEQYF.

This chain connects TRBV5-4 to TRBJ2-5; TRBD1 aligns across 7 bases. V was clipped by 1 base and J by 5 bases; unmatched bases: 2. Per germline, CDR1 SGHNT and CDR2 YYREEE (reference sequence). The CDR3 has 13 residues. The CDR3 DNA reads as TGTGCCAGCAGCTTGACAGGGGCGGAGACCCAGTACTTC. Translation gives CASSLTGAETQYF.

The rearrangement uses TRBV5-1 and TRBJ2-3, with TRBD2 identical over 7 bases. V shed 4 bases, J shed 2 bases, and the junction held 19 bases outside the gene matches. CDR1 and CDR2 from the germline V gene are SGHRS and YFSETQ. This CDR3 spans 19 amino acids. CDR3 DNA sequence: TGCGCCAGCAGCGCTGACTATGGGGAGGGGATCTCTAACACAGATACGCAGTATTTT. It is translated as CASSADYGEGISNTDTQYF. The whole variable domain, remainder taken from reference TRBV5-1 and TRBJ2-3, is KAGVTQTPRYLIKTRGQQVTLSCSPISGHRSVSWYQQTPGQGLQFLFEYFSETQRNKGNFPGRFSGRQFSNSRSEMNVSTLELGDSALYLCASSADYGEGISNTDTQYFGPGTRLTVL.

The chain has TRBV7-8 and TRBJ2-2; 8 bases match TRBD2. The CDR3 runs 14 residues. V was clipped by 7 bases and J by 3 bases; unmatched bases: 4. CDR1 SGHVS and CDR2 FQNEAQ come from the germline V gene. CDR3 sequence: CASKPRGDTGELFF. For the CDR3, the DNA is TGTGCCAGCAAACCGCGGGGGGACACCGGGGAGCTGTTTTTT. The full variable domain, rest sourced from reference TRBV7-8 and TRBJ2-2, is GAGVSQSPRYKVAKRGQDVALRCDPISGHVSLFWYQQALGQGPEFLTYFQNEAQLDKSGLPSDRFFAERPEGSVSTLKIQRTQQEDSAVYLCASKPRGDTGELFFGEGSRLTVL.

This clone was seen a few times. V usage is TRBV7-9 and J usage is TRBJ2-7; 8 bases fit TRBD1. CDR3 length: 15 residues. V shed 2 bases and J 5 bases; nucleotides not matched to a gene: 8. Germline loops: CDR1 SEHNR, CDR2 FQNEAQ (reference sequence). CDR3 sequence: CASSLTQGASHEQYF. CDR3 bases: TGTGCCAGCAGCTTAACTCAGGGGGCTTCCCACGAGCAGTACTTC.

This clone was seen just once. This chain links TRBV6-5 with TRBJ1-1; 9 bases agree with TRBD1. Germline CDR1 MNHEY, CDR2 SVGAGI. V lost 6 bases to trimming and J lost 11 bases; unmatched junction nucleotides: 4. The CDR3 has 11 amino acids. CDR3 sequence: CASRGQGRAFF. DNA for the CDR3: TGTGCCAGCAGGGGACAGGGAAGGGCTTTCTTT.

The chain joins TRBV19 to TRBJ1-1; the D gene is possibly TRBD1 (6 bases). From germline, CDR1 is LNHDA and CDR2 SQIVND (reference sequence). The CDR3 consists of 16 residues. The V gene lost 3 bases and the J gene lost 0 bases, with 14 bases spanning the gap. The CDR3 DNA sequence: TGTGCCAGTAGTATGGGGGCACGGGCGATGAACACTGAAGCTTTCTTT. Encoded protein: CASSMGARAMNTEAFF.